The 6 T cell receptor beta chains in this list originate from one sample, sequenced in a study of T cell responses to AZD1222 COVID-19 vaccine (dated by TCRdb to the early 2020s). The library came from the immunoSEQ multiplex PCR assay. TCRdb retrieved this table from immuneACCESS and kept in-frame rearrangements only. Not all clones are present; in checked studies, unresolved V genes account for under half, and no reason is known for the remainder. Counted in this sample were around 140,000 clones; roughly 88% of them appeared once. Less than 9.5% of the sample lies in the top ten. The time point tag for this specimen amounts to: baseline before first vaccination. This sample comprised peripheral blood, obtained on day 0 of AZD1222 vaccination. These receptors were obtained from an adult in good health.

This rearrangement joins TRBV19 to TRBJ1-2; maybe TRBD1 (6 bases). There are 18 residues in the CDR3. CDR1 is LNHDA, CDR2 SQIVND, per germline (reference sequence). Trimming took off 3 bases at V and 3 bases at J, with 23 bases between the two ends. Written as DNA, the CDR3 is TGTGCCAGTAGTATGCCCATAAAGGGTACAGGGAGGGACTATGGCTACACCTTC. It translates to CASSMPIKGTGRDYGYTF.

The chain has TRBV6-5 and TRBJ1-6; no clear D gene. Germline lookup yields CDR1 MNHEY and CDR2 SVGAGI. CDR3 length equals 15 residues. The ends were cut back, 2 bases at V and 8 bases at J, with 13 bases in the middle. This CDR3 is CASSYGRPGDSPLHF. CDR3 sequence (DNA): TGTGCCAGCAGTTACGGCAGGCCTGGGGATTCACCCCTCCACTTT.

In its sample, this clone was seen a few times. The chain joins TRBV11-2 to TRBJ1-1; D call uncertain. CDR3 size: 19 residues. Germline CDR1 reads SGHAT; CDR2 reads FQNNGV. With 5 bases removed from V and 0 bases from J, the gap between germline ends came to 25 bases. CDR3 loop: CASSPSTLTESYMNTEAFF. CDR3 DNA sequence: TGTGCCAGCAGCCCGTCGACACTAACAGAGTCTTACATGAACACTGAAGCTTTCTTT. The full variable domain, in which reference TRBV11-2 and TRBJ1-1 provide the parts outside the CDR3, is EAGVAQSPRYKIIEKRQSVAFWCNPISGHATLYWYQQILGQGPKLLIQFQNNGVVDDSQLPKDRFSAERLKGVDSTLKIQPAKLEDSAVYLCASSPSTLTESYMNTEAFFGQGTRLTVV.

This clone showed up just a few times. The chain combines TRBV5-1 with TRBJ2-7; 7 bases align to TRBD1. The ends lost 0 bases at V and 2 bases at J; junction bases unmatched: 5. Germline values: CDR1 SGHRS, CDR2 YFSETQ. The CDR3 loop spans 15 amino acids. The CDR3 reads CASSLADRATYEQYF. CDR3 DNA: TGCGCCAGCAGCTTGGCCGACAGGGCCACCTACGAGCAGTACTTC.

The V and J genes are TRBV28 and TRBJ1-3; D ambiguous. V lost 3 bases to trimming and J lost 4 bases, with 16 bases between them. Germline V gene lookup returns CDR1 MDHEN and CDR2 SYDVKM. The CDR3 loop spans 16 amino acids. The CDR3, as DNA: TGTGCCAGCAGTTTGCCGCGGTTCATCCAGGGAAACACCATATATTTT. It translates to CASSLPRFIQGNTIYF.

The chain carries TRBV5-1 and TRBJ2-6, with 7 positions matching TRBD2. CDR3 length: 17 amino acids. V lost 2 bases to trimming and J lost 2 bases; unmatched junction nucleotides: 7. CDR1 SGHRS and CDR2 YFSETQ come from the germline V gene. Written as DNA, the CDR3 is TGCGCCAGCAGCTTTAGGGAGGGGCGGACTGGGGCCAACGTCCTGACTTTC. It specifies CASSFREGRTGANVLTF.